The clone carrying this TCR beta chain was detected ten times or more. What it binds is not known. These data come from a study of response to subunit inactivated influenza vaccine. Notes on the study in general: Authors suggested each seasonal flu vaccination may recruit only limited numbers of new T cells.

This CDR3 is built from 15 residues. Trimming at V came to 6 bases and at J to 5 bases, leaving 12 bases not matched to a gene. Germline loops: CDR1 SGHAT, CDR2 FQNNGV. TCRdb re-called the RT-PCR reads with MiXCR, one entry per CDR3 protein. Of 500,000 to 700,000 distinct CDR3 sequences listed, approximately 22% were seen once; the top ten hold about 2.8%. In addition, the sample was reused for a study of T cells expressing NK-cell markers. That work contributes: A 5'RACE template switching approach incorporating UMIs was used to make TCR beta cDNA. In sorted CD3+CD56+NKG2C+, CD3+CD56+NKG2C- and CD3+CD56-NKG2C+ T cells, TCR beta repertoires were obtained. The contribution of dominant NKG2C+ clonotypes to CD8+ T cells in a handful of donors was roughly 1.0-8%. There were several donors in whom these clonotypes also led the CD3+CD56-NKG2C+ fraction.

This rearrangement joins TRBV11-2 to TRBJ2-7; 8 positions agree with TRBD2. The sequence came from a man in his fifties or sixties who received an inactivated influenza vaccine. The source material was CD4+ T cells sorted from PBMCs, sampled approximately 12 days after vaccination. The CDR3 sequence is CASRRPGRGRDEQYF. The CDR3 nucleotides are TGTGCCAGCAGACGGCCCGGGAGGGGTCGAGACGAGCAGTACTTC.